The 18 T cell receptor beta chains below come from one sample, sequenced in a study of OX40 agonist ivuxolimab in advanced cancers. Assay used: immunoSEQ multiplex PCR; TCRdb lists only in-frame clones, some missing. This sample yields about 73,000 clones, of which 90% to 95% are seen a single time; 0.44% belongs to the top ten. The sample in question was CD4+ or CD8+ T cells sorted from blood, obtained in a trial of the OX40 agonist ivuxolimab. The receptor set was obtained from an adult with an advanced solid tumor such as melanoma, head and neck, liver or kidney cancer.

The CDR3 spells CASSNLDSNQPQHF. The CDR3 DNA reads as TGTGCCAGCAGTAACTTGGACAGCAATCAGCCCCAGCATTTT. J is TRBJ1-5 and V is TRBV6-1; D uncertain. Germline CDR1 and CDR2: MNHNS and SASEGT. Trimming stripped 5 bases from V and 1 base from J, with 9 bases between. This CDR3 region has 14 residues.

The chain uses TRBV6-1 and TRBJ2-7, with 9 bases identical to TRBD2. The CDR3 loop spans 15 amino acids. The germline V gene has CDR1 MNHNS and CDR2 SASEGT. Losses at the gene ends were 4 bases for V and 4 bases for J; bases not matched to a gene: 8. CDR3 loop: CASSASGADPYEQYF. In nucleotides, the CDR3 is TGTGCCAGCAGTGCTAGCGGGGCAGACCCTTACGAGCAGTACTTC.

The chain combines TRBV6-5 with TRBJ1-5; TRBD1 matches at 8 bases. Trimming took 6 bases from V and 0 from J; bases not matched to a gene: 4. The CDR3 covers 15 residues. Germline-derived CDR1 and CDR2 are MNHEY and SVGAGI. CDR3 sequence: CASSSGQGSNQPQHF. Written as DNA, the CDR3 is TGTGCCAGCAGCTCCGGACAGGGTAGCAATCAGCCCCAGCATTTT.

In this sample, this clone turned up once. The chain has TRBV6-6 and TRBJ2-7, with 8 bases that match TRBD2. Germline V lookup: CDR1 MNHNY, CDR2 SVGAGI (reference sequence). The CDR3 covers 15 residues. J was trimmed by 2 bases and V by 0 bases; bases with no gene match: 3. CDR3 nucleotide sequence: TGTGCCAGCAGTTACTCGAAGGGACTAGCCTACGAGCAGTACTTC. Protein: CASSYSKGLAYEQYF.

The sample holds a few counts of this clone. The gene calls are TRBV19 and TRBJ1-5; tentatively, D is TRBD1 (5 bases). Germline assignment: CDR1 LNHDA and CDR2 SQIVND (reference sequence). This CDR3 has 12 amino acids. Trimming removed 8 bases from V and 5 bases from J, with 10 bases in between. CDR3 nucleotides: TGTGCCAGTGGGGCAGATTATCAGCCCCAGCATTTT. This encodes CASGADYQPQHF.

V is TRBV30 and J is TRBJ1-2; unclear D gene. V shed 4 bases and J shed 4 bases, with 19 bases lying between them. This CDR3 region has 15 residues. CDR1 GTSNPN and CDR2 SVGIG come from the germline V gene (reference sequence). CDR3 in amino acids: CAWTATLVPLYGYTF. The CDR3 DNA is TGTGCCTGGACCGCGACTTTGGTACCTCTCTATGGCTACACCTTC.

For the CDR3, the DNA is TGTGCCAGCAGTTTATCAGGGAGCCCCAACTTGAACACTGAAGCTTTCTTT. Translated: CASSLSGSPNLNTEAFF. The V and J genes are TRBV28 and TRBJ1-1; maybe TRBD1 (5 bases). CDR1 and CDR2 (germline): MDHEN, SYDVKM. CDR3 length: 17 amino acids. Trimming removed 1 base from V and 0 bases from J, with 15 bases in between.

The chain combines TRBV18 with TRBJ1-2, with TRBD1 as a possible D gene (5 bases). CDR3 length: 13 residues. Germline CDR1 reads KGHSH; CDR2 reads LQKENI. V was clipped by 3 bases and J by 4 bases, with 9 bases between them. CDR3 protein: CASSPGPVYGYTF. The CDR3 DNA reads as TGTGCCAGCTCACCGGGACCGGTCTATGGCTACACCTTC.

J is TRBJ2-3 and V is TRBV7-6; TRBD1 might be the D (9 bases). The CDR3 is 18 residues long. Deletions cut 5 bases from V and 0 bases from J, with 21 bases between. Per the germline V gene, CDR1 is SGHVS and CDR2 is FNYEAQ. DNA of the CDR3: TGTGCCAGCAGCCCGGGAGGGACAGGGCTCCGAAGCACAGATACGCAGTATTTT. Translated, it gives CASSPGGTGLRSTDTQYF.

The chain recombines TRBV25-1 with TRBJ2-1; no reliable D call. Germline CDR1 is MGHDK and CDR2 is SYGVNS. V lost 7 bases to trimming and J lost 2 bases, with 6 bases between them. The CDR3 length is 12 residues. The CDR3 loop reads CASIAPYNEQFF. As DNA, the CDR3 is TGTGCCAGCATCGCCCCCTACAATGAGCAGTTCTTC.

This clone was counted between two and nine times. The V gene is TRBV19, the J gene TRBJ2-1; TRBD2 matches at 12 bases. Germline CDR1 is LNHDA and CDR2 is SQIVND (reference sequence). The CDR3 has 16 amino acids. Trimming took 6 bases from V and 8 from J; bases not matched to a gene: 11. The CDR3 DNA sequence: TGTGCCAGTAGAAGGAATCTAGCGGGAGGGAGGGATGAGCAGTTCTTC. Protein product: CASRRNLAGGRDEQFF.

The CDR3 is CASSPILGLNYEQYF. The CDR3 DNA sequence: TGTGCCAGCAGTCCCATCCTGGGACTTAACTACGAGCAGTACTTC. The V and J genes are TRBV2 and TRBJ2-7, with D perhaps TRBD2 (6 bases). There are 15 residues in the CDR3. Germline V gene data show CDR1 as SNHLY and CDR2 as FYNNEI. Trimming left V 5 bases short and J 3 bases short, with 17 bases between.

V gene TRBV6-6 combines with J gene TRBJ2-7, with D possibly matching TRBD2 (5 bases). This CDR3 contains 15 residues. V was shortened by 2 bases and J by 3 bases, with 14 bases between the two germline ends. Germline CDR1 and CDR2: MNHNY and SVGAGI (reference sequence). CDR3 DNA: TGTGCCAGCAGTTACCTCCAGAACGGAGGCTACGAGCAGTACTTC. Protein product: CASSYLQNGGYEQYF.

CDR3 region: CASRGGVIATNEKLFF. The CDR3 DNA reads as TGCGCCAGCAGGGGGGGGGTGATCGCAACTAATGAAAAACTGTTTTTT. The V call is TRBV10-2, the J call TRBJ1-4; a weak D match, TRBD1 (5 bases). CDR3 length equals 16 residues. V was shortened by 6 bases and J by 0 bases, with 14 bases between the two germline ends. CDR1 is WSHSY, CDR2 SAAADI, per germline.

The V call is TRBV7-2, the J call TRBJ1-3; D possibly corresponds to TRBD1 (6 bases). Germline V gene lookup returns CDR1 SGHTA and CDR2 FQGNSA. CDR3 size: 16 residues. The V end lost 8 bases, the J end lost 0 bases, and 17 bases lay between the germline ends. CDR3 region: CASRRGGSVSGNTIYF. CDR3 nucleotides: TGTGCCAGCCGGCGGGGGGGCAGCGTCTCTGGAAACACCATATATTTT.

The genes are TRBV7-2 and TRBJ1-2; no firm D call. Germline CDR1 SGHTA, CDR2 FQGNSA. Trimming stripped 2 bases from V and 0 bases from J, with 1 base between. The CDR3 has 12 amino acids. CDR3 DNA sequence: TGTGCCAGCAGCTTACCTAACTATGGCTACACCTTC. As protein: CASSLPNYGYTF.

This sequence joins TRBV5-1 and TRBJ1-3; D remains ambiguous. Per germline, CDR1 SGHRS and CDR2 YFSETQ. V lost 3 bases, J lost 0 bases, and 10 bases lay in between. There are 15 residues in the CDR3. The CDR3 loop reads CASSSDPGSGNTIYF. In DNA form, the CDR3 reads TGCGCCAGCAGCTCGGACCCAGGCTCTGGAAACACCATATATTTT.

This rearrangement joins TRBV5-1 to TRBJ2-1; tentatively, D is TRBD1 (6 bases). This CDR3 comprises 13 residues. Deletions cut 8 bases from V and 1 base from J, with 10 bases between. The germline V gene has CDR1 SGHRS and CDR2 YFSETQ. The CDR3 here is CAREGGSYNEQFF. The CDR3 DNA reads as TGCGCCAGGGAAGGGGGATCCTACAATGAGCAGTTCTTC.